A single T cell receptor (beta chain) is shown here with its context. Per the germline V gene, CDR1 is MNHEY and CDR2 is SVGAGI. The CDR3 loop spans 13 amino acids. Trimming took off 6 bases at V and 5 bases at J, with 13 bases between the two ends. The sample originates from a study of blood T cell repertoires in COVID-19. TCRdb's copy holds only in-frame clones and misses some; the assay was immunoSEQ multiplex PCR. The repertoire holds some 60,000 clones, with 73% as singletons. Sequencing was carried out using peripheral blood. The clonotype comes from a woman aged 45-65 years with active or convalescent COVID-19. The chain couples TRBV6-5 to TRBJ1-1; perhaps TRBD1 as D (6 bases). The CDR3 loop is CASRGTGWTEAFF. For the CDR3, the DNA is TGTGCCAGCAGGGGTACAGGGTGGACTGAAGCTTTCTTT.